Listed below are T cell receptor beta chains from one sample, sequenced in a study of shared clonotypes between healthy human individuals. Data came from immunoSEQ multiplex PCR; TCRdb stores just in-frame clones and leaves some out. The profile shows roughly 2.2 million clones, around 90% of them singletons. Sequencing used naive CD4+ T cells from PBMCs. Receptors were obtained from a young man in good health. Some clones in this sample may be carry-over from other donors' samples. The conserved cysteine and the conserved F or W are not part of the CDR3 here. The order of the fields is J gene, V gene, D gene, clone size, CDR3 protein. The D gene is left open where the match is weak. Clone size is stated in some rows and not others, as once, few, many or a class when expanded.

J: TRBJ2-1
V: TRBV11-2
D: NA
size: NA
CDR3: ASSLGLVYNEQF

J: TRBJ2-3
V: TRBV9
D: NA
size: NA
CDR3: ASSGAKQGGPVYTQY

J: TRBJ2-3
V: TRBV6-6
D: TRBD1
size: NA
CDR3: ASTTGTGFRDTQY

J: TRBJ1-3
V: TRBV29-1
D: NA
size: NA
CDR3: SVEGNSGNTIY

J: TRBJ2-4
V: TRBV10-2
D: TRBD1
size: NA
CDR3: ASSESGTGLGDIQY

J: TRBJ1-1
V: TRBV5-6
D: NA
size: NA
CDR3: ASRYGGTSGTEAF

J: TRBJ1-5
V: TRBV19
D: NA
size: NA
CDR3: ASSRGTSFSLAQH

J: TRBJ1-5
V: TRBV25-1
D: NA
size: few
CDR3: ASSAGDPRPQH

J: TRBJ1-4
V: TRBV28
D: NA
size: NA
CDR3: ASSPGGGGREKLF

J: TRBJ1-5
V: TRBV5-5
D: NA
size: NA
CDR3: ASSLEQTNQPQH

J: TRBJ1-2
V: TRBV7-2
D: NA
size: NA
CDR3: ASSLAQGPGGYT

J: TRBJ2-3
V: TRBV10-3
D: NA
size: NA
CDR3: AITLSGTDTQY

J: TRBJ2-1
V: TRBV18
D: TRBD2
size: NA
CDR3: ASSPQAGLAGGQVQF

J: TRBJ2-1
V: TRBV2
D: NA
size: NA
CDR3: ASRDRGPHEQF

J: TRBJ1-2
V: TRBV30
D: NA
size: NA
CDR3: AWRGVAGVLFGGYT

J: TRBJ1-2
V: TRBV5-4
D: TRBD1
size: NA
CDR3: ASSLDQGAYGYT

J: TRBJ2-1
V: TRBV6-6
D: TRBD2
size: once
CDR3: ASSYPGRLAGEQF

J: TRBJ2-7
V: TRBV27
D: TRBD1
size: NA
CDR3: ASSSTGTGFDDEQY

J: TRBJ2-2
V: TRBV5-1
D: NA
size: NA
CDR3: ASSTKGELF

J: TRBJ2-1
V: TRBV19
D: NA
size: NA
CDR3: ASSMGQYNEQF

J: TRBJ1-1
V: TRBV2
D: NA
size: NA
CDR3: ASGLLNTEAF

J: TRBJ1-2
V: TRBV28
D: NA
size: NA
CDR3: ASSSAPGGFGYT

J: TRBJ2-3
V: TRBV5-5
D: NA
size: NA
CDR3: ASSTDWAQDTQY

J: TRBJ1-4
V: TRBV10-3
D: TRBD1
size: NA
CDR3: AISESRQGNEKLF

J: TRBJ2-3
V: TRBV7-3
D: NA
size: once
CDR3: ASSSVRNTDTQY

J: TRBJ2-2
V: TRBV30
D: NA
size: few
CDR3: AWGPRTGELF

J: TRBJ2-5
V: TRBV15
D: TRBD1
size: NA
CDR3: ASRDRQETQY

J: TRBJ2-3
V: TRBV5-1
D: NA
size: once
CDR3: ASSFLTVLGDTQY

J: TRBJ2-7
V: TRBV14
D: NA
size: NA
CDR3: ASSPQGVSHEQY

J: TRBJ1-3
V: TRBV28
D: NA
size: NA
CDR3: ASSSGISGNTIY

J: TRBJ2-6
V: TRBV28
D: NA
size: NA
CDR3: ASSLPGKRPGANVLT

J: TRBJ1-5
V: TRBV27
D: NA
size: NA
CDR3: ASSLSRASNQPQH